These T cell receptor beta chains were read from a single sample in a study of blood T cell repertoires in COVID-19. The protocol was immunoSEQ multiplex PCR, while the TCRdb copy is restricted to in-frame clones and leaves out a portion. The data contain 230,000 or so clones, just over 85% of them seen just once; the ten biggest clones take up less than 4.5%. The sequencing input was PBMCs or T cells enriched from blood (not recorded which). The receptors derive from a middle-aged woman with acute COVID-19. CDR3s include the opening cysteine and the closing phenylalanine or tryptophan. Fields, in order: V gene, J gene, D gene, clone size, CDR3 protein, CDR3 DNA. D genes are given only for firm matches. A clone size is listed for some rows: how often the clone was seen (once, few, many), or a class if it is expanded.

TRBV7-2,TRBJ1-3,.,.,CASSLVSLAQVHSGNTIYF,TGTGCCAGCAGCTTAGTGTCTCTCGCACAGGTCCACTCTGGAAACACCATATATTTT
TRBV6-5,TRBJ2-7,TRBD2,.,CASSSPERGTTYEQYF,TGTGCCAGCAGTTCCCCGGAGCGGGGGACGACCTACGAGCAGTACTTC
TRBV18,TRBJ1-3,.,once,CASSPPGIDGNTIYF,TGTGCCAGCTCACCCCCCGGGATTGATGGAAACACCATATATTTT
TRBV9,TRBJ1-1,TRBD1,.,CASSATGAGTEAFF,TGTGCCAGCAGCGCGACAGGGGCGGGGACTGAAGCTTTCTTT
TRBV5-1,TRBJ2-5,TRBD2,.,CASSLDVGAGGQETQYF,TGCGCCAGCAGCTTGGATGTAGGAGCGGGGGGGCAGGAGACCCAGTACTTC
TRBV6-4,TRBJ2-1,.,.,CASSDSAGVNEQFF,TGTGCCAGCAGTGACTCCGCAGGCGTCAATGAGCAGTTCTTC
TRBV24-1,TRBJ1-2,.,.,CATSEAGEASYGYTF,TGTGCCACCAGTGAGGCAGGGGAAGCCTCCTATGGCTACACCTTC
TRBV7-9,TRBJ1-2,.,.,CASSLEGRGANYGYTF,TGTGCCAGCAGCTTAGAGGGCAGGGGTGCTAACTATGGCTACACCTTC
TRBV5-1,TRBJ1-4,.,.,CASSLAGRGNEKLFF,TGCGCCAGCAGCTTGGCTGGTCGCGGGAATGAAAAACTGTTTTTT
TRBV21-1,TRBJ1-2,.,.,CASSKKSRYTF,TGTGCCAGCAGCAAGAAAAGCCGCTACACCTTC
TRBV19,TRBJ1-6,.,few,CASSIDQALGSPLHF,TGTGCCAGTAGTATAGATCAGGCACTTGGTTCACCCCTCCACTTT
TRBV7-9,TRBJ1-2,.,.,CASGTAGGSLSYGYTF,TGTGCCAGCGGAACCGCCGGCGGTTCCCTTTCTTATGGCTACACCTTC
TRBV9,TRBJ2-3,TRBD2,.,CASSVSGGSSDTQYF,TGTGCCAGCAGCGTAAGCGGGGGGTCATCAGATACGCAGTATTTT
TRBV7-8,TRBJ1-4,.,.,CASRKGQGNEKLFF,TGTGCCAGCAGAAAGGGCCAGGGGAATGAAAAACTGTTTTTT
TRBV19,TRBJ1-5,.,.,CASSIARASNQPQHF,TGTGCCAGTAGTATCGCCAGGGCAAGCAATCAGCCCCAGCATTTT
TRBV6-5,TRBJ2-7,.,.,CASSTGTSREQYF,TGTGCCAGCAGTACCGGTACTAGTCGCGAGCAGTACTTC
TRBV6-6,TRBJ1-4,.,.,CASSATAGTNEKLFF,TGTGCCAGCAGTGCCACCGCGGGAACTAATGAAAAACTGTTTTTT
TRBV19,TRBJ1-1,TRBD1,once,CASSIPTGTGLNTEAFF,TGTGCCAGTAGTATTCCCACCGGGACAGGGTTGAACACTGAAGCTTTCTTT
TRBV19,TRBJ2-1,.,once,CASSTYGSSYNEQFF,TGTGCCAGTAGTACCTACGGGAGCTCCTACAATGAGCAGTTCTTC
TRBV6-5,TRBJ1-1,.,.,CASIPQVNTEAFF,TGTGCCAGCATTCCCCAGGTTAACACTGAAGCTTTCTTT
TRBV5-6,TRBJ1-3,.,.,CASSSGQIRRLAGNTIYF,TGTGCCAGCAGCTCCGGACAGATTAGGAGATTGGCTGGAAACACCATATATTTT
TRBV7-9,TRBJ2-5,TRBD1,once,CASSLYAGGSETQYF,TGTGCCAGCAGCTTATACGCAGGGGGAAGTGAGACCCAGTACTTC
TRBV4-2,TRBJ2-2,TRBD2,.,CASSQELTSLGTGELFF,TGTGCCAGCAGCCAAGAGTTGACTAGCCTGGGCACCGGGGAGCTGTTTTTT
TRBV3-1/TRBV3-2,TRBJ1-2,.,once,CASSQNSGSKERNYGYTF,TGTGCCAGCAGCCAAAACTCCGGGTCCAAAGAGCGAAACTATGGCTACACCTTC
TRBV29-1,TRBJ2-2,TRBD1,.,CSVPGTGTTGELFF,TGCAGCGTCCCCGGGACAGGGACCACCGGGGAGCTGTTTTTT
TRBV12-3/TRBV12-4,TRBJ1-1,.,.,CASSLMEGAEAFF,TGTGCCAGCAGTTTGATGGAGGGCGCTGAAGCTTTCTTT
TRBV6-6,TRBJ1-1,TRBD1,.,CASSQRDRGLNTEAFF,TGTGCCAGCAGTCAAAGGGACAGGGGACTGAACACTGAAGCTTTCTTT
TRBV7-9,TRBJ2-7,TRBD2,once,CASSLSLAGGDYEQYF,TGTGCCAGCAGCTTAAGCCTAGCGGGGGGCGACTACGAGCAGTACTTC
TRBV12-5,TRBJ1-3,.,.,CASGSGNTIYF,TGTGCTAGTGGTTCGGGAAACACCATATATTTT
TRBV2,TRBJ1-2,TRBD1,.,CASSGDSLYGYTF,TGTGCCAGCAGTGGGGACAGTCTCTATGGCTACACCTTC
TRBV29-1,TRBJ1-1,.,.,CSVGSWGEVNAEAFF,TGCAGCGTTGGATCTTGGGGCGAAGTGAACGCTGAAGCTTTCTTT